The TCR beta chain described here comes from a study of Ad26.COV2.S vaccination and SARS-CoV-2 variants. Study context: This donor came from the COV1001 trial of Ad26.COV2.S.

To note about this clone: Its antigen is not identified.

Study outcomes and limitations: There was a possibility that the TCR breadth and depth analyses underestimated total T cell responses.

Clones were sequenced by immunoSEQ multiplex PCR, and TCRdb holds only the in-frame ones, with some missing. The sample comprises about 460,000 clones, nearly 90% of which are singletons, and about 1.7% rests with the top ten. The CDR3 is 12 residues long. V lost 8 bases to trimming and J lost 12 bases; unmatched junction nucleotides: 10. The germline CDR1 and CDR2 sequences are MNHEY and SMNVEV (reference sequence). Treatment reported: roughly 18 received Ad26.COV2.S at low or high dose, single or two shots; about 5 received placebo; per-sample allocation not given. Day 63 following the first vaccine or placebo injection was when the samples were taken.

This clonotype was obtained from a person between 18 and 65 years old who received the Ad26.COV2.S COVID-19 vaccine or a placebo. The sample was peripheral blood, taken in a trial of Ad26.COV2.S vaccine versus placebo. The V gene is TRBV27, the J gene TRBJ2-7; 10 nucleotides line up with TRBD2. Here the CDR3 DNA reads TGTGCCAGCGGACCGGGGGCTAGCGGGAGGTACTTC. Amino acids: CASGPGASGRYF.